This T cell receptor beta chain was retrieved from a study of cytomegalovirus exposure and HLA in healthy donors. Germline lookup yields CDR1 SNHLY and CDR2 FYNNEI. The ends lost 6 bases at V and 3 bases at J; junction bases unmatched: 10. The CDR3 runs 16 residues. PCR involved 60 Vbeta and 13 Jbeta primers. Generated by immunoSEQ multiplex PCR, the TCRdb table keeps only in-frame clones and is missing some. The data contain about 130,000 clones, around 75% of them seen just once; the ten biggest clones take up roughly 3.1%. This TCR derives from a man younger than 45 in good health and CMV-seronegative. The V call is TRBV2, the J call TRBJ2-1, with 8 positions matching TRBD1. Material for sequencing was PBMCs. CDR3 sequence (DNA): TGTGCCAGCAGCGGAGGGGGGACAGGCCGCTACAATGAGCAGTTCTTC. The encoded protein is CASSGGGTGRYNEQFF.